The 25 T cell receptor beta chains below were found in one sample sequenced in a study of T cell responses to AZD1222 COVID-19 vaccine. The table came from immunoSEQ multiplex PCR; TCRdb's copy has only in-frame clones and leaves some out. The data show 120,000 or so clones, approximately 88% seen once. This sample comprised peripheral blood, obtained on day 0 of AZD1222 vaccination. The receptors here all came from an adult in good health.

This clone was detected only once. The chain joins TRBV19 to TRBJ1-6; perhaps TRBD1 as D (5 bases). The CDR3 is made up of 15 amino acids. The V and J ends lost 2 bases and 9 bases respectively, with 14 bases between them. CDR1 LNHDA and CDR2 SQIVND come from the germline V gene (reference sequence). As DNA, the CDR3 is TGTGCCAGTAGTATACTTGGCAGGGTATCTTCACCCCTCCACTTT. This codes for CASSILGRVSSPLHF.

Notes on this clone: The sample carries other DNA sequences with the same CDR3. The chain links TRBV28 to TRBJ1-1; D is unresolved. V lost 2 bases, J lost 0 bases, and 4 bases lay in between. Germline values: CDR1 MDHEN, CDR2 SYDVKM. The CDR3 loop spans 13 amino acids. The CDR3 DNA is TGTGCCAGCAGTTTAGTTGTGAACACTGAAGCTTTCTTT. This encodes CASSLVVNTEAFF.

The gene calls are TRBV2 and TRBJ1-5, with no clear D. Between the trimmed V and J ends, which lost 4 bases and 1 base, there was a span of 2 bases. The V gene's germline CDR1 is SNHLY and CDR2 FYNNEI. CDR3 size: 12 residues. The CDR3 bases are TGTGCCAGCAGTGGGAGCAATCAGCCCCAGCATTTT. Amino acid sequence: CASSGSNQPQHF.

V usage is TRBV6-2 or TRBV6-3 and J usage is TRBJ2-1; D unresolved. Trimming cost V 0 bases and J 7 bases, with 10 bases left between them. CDR1 is MNHEY, CDR2 SVGEGT, per germline. CDR3 size: 14 residues. CDR3 sequence reads: CASSYSFLRNEQFF. The CDR3 DNA is TGTGCCAGCAGTTACTCTTTTCTACGGAATGAGCAGTTCTTC.

The rearrangement joins TRBV27 to TRBJ1-2; D is possibly TRBD1 (5 bases). CDR1 is MNHEY and CDR2 is SMNVEV in the germline V gene (reference sequence). The CDR3 is 14 residues long. Trimming took off 5 bases at V and 1 base at J, with 11 bases between the two ends. CDR3 region: CASSGRDDNYGYTF. For the CDR3, the DNA is TGTGCCAGCAGTGGAAGGGACGATAACTATGGCTACACCTTC.

The genes are TRBV2 and TRBJ2-3, with D uncertain. Germline V CDR1 and CDR2: SNHLY, FYNNEI. V was trimmed by 0 bases and J by 0 bases, leaving 10 bases between them. The CDR3 sequence is 16 residues long. CDR3 DNA: TGTGCCAGCAGTGAAGCGCGGCAGCTTAGCACAGATACGCAGTATTTT. The encoded protein is CASSEARQLSTDTQYF. Drawing the rest from reference TRBV2 and TRBJ2-3, the complete variable domain is EPEVTQTPSHQVTQMGQEVILRCVPISNHLYFYWYRQILGQKVEFLVSFYNNEISEKSEIFDDQFSVERPDGSNFTLKIRSTKLEDSAMYFCASSEARQLSTDTQYFGPGTRLTVL.

The V and J genes are TRBV7-9 and TRBJ2-7; 8 bases align to TRBD1. CDR3 length equals 14 residues. J was trimmed by 9 bases and V by 1 base; bases with no gene match: 8. Germline V gene lookup returns CDR1 SEHNR and CDR2 FQNEAQ (reference sequence). The CDR3 here is CASSLVLAGGAQYF. CDR3 in DNA: TGTGCCAGCAGCTTAGTTCTAGCAGGGGGCGCGCAGTACTTC.

CDR3 in DNA: TGCGCCAGCAGCTTGGGGGGACAGAGCAATCAGCCCCAGCATTTT. Translation: CASSLGGQSNQPQHF. The V call is TRBV5-1, the J call TRBJ1-5; 7 nucleotides line up with TRBD1. V shed 0 bases and J 1 base; nucleotides not matched to a gene: 1. CDR3 length equals 15 residues. From germline, CDR1 is SGHRS and CDR2 YFSETQ.

The chain combines TRBV5-4 with TRBJ2-5; 11 nucleotides match TRBD1. Germline V gene lookup returns CDR1 SGHNT and CDR2 YYREEE (reference sequence). The CDR3 loop spans 16 amino acids. With V trimmed by 3 bases and J by 5 bases, 9 bases remained unmatched. CDR3 sequence: CASSYPGTGGDETQYF. The DNA of the CDR3 is TGTGCCAGCAGCTACCCCGGGACAGGGGGTGATGAGACCCAGTACTTC.

This chain joins TRBV21-1 and TRBJ1-1; no DNA check was done on the table's D call, TRBD1. TRBV21-1 is a known pseudogene. The CDR3 consists of 19 residues. CDR3 sequence reads: CASSKAIGRATRANTEAFF. The DNA of the CDR3 is TGTGCCAGCAGCAAAGCTATAGGCAGGGCGACCCGGGCGAACACTGAAGCTTTCTTT.

The V gene is TRBV7-6, the J gene TRBJ2-1, with D maybe TRBD2 (5 bases). V shed 5 bases and J shed 8 bases, with 13 bases lying between them. In germline, CDR1 is SGHVS, CDR2 FNYEAQ. The CDR3 sequence is 13 residues long. CDR3 DNA sequence: TGTGCCAGCAGCCCCTTTCGGGGTCATGAGCAGTTCTTC. It codes for CASSPFRGHEQFF.

V is TRBV6-5 and J is TRBJ1-2; 9 bases are shared with TRBD1. Germline trimming cut 7 bases from V and 5 bases from J; bases unmatched to any gene: 5. The CDR3 runs 13 residues. From germline, CDR1 is MNHEY and CDR2 SVGAGI. The CDR3 loop is CASTEQGAYGYTF. CDR3 nucleotide sequence: TGTGCCAGCACAGAACAGGGGGCATATGGCTACACCTTC.

The genes are TRBV7-3 and TRBJ2-1; perhaps TRBD1 as D (6 bases). V lost 3 bases and J 6 bases, leaving 15 bases between the germline ends. CDR3 size: 15 residues. Per the germline V gene, CDR1 is SGHTA and CDR2 is FQGTGA. The CDR3 is CASSLAYTGSNEQFF. For the CDR3, the DNA is TGTGCCAGCAGCTTGGCCTATACAGGGAGCAATGAGCAGTTCTTC.

This clone is a singleton in its sample. The chain links TRBV27 to TRBJ2-5; a possible D gene is TRBD2 (5 bases). The CDR3 spans 13 residues. Between the trimmed V and J ends, which lost 4 bases and 7 bases, there was a span of 13 bases. Germline V gives CDR1 MNHEY, CDR2 SMNVEV (reference sequence). Written as DNA, the CDR3 is TGTGCCAGCAGTTCGGCGGGCCCCGGGACCCAGTACTTC. Amino acids: CASSSAGPGTQYF.

CDR3 in amino acids: CASSSRGGTDTQYF. The CDR3 DNA follows: TGTGCCAGCAGCTCCCGGGGAGGCACAGATACGCAGTATTTT. This rearrangement joins TRBV7-3 to TRBJ2-3; D may be TRBD2 (5 bases). CDR1 SGHTA and CDR2 FQGTGA come from the germline V gene. The V and J ends lost 4 bases and 1 base respectively, with 9 bases between them. The CDR3 consists of 14 residues.

This chain joins TRBV5-6 and TRBJ2-1, with D possibly TRBD2 on 6 matching bases. Per the germline V gene, CDR1 is SGHDT and CDR2 is YYEEEE. The CDR3 has 17 amino acids. Trimming shortened V by 4 bases and J by 0 bases, and 17 bases separated the two germline ends. The CDR3 protein is CASSLALAGSSYNEQFF. CDR3 DNA: TGTGCCAGCAGCCTTGCCCTTGCGGGGAGCTCCTACAATGAGCAGTTCTTC.

V is TRBV6-1 and J is TRBJ2-3; 7 bases are a match to TRBD1. The germline V gene has CDR1 MNHNS and CDR2 SASEGT. The trim removed 1 base at V and 6 bases at J, leaving 7 bases unmatched. This CDR3 contains 15 residues. This CDR3 reads CASSEEGTGVDTQYF. CDR3 in DNA: TGTGCCAGCAGTGAAGAAGGAACAGGGGTGGATACGCAGTATTTT.

Only a few counts were recorded for this clone. The gene calls are TRBV7-5 and TRBJ2-1; TRBD2 reflects the table's D call only, with no check against the DNA. TRBV7-5 is listed as a pseudogene. This CDR3 has 15 residues. As DNA, the CDR3 is TGTGTCAGAAGCGGCGACCAGCGGCGCTGGGATGAGCAGTTCTTC. Encoded protein: CVRSGDQRRWDEQFF.

The chain combines TRBV18 with TRBJ1-5; no clear D gene. Trimming removed 0 bases at V and 3 bases at J, with 18 bases between. Per germline, CDR1 KGHSH and CDR2 LQKENI. The CDR3 sequence is 18 residues long. The DNA for the CDR3 is TGTGCCAGCTCACCACCGGGGAGGGCCAACTCCCCCAATCAGCCCCAGCATTTT. It specifies CASSPPGRANSPNQPQHF.

The chain is built from TRBV5-1 and TRBJ2-1, with TRBD2 matching 8 bases. This CDR3 contains 15 residues. With V trimmed by 0 bases and J by 10 bases, 9 bases remained unmatched. Germline loops: CDR1 SGHRS, CDR2 YFSETQ. CDR3 DNA sequence: TGCGCCAGCAGCTTGGCGTTAGCGGGGTCCAGGGAGCAGTTCTTC. Its translation is CASSLALAGSREQFF.

The rearrangement uses TRBV9 and TRBJ1-2; TRBD1 is a possible D gene (5 bases). The germline V gene has CDR1 SGDLS and CDR2 YYNGEE. V lost 3 bases and J 8 bases, leaving 14 bases between the germline ends. The CDR3 is 13 residues long. CDR3 region: CASSERGNLGYTF. The CDR3 bases are TGTGCCAGCAGCGAGCGGGGGAATTTAGGCTACACCTTC.

The genes are TRBV5-1 and TRBJ2-1; a weak D match, TRBD1 (5 bases). Looked up from germline, CDR1 is SGHRS and CDR2 is YFSETQ. Trimming removed 3 bases from V and 10 bases from J, with 14 bases in between. The CDR3 runs to 13 residues. CDR3 residues: CASSWVGVGEQFF. DNA of the CDR3: TGCGCCAGCAGCTGGGTAGGGGTGGGGGAGCAGTTCTTC.

The gene calls are TRBV10-3 and TRBJ1-1; possible D gene TRBD1, 5 bases. In germline, CDR1 is ENHRY, CDR2 SYGVKD. CDR3 length equals 13 residues. V gave up 5 bases and J gave up 5 bases, with 12 bases separating them. The CDR3 loop is CAISPAQGTEAFF. CDR3 DNA: TGTGCCATCAGTCCAGCCCAGGGTACTGAAGCTTTCTTT.

The gene calls are TRBV10-3 and TRBJ2-6; 9 bases fit TRBD1. Germline-derived CDR1 and CDR2 are ENHRY and SYGVKD. CDR3 length equals 16 residues. Germline trimming cut 2 bases from V and 2 bases from J; bases unmatched to any gene: 1. This chain's CDR3 is CAISEGQGTGANVLTF. DNA for the CDR3: TGTGCCATCAGTGAGGGACAGGGGACTGGGGCCAACGTCCTGACTTTC.

This clone was seen a single time. The rearrangement joins TRBV28 to TRBJ1-2, with D possibly matching TRBD1 (6 bases). Between the trimmed V and J ends, which lost 6 bases and 8 bases, there was a span of 31 bases. The CDR3 is 18 residues long. Germline values: CDR1 MDHEN, CDR2 SYDVKM. CDR3 bases: TGTGCCAGCAGGGTGGGGGGGCGGCTACCCAACCCCTCGGGAGGCTACACCTTC. Its protein product is CASRVGGRLPNPSGGYTF.